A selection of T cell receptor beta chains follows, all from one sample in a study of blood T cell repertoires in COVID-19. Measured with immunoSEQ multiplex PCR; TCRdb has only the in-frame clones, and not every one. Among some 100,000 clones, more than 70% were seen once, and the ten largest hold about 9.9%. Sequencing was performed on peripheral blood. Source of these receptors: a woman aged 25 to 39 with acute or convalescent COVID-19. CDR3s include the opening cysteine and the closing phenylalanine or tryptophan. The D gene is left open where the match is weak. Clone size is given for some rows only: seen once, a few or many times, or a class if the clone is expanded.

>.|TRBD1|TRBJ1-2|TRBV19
CASSLGTGDANYGYTF
TGTGCCAGTAGTCTTGGGACAGGGGATGCGAACTATGGCTACACCTTC
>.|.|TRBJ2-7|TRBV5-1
CASSLGRVRGQYF
TGCGCCAGCAGCTTGGGACGAGTCCGGGGGCAGTACTTC
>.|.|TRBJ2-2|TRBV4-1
CASSQGGDGELFF
TGCGCCAGCAGCCAAGGGGGGGACGGGGAGCTGTTTTTT
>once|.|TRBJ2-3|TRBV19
CASRGPNTDTQYF
TGTGCCAGTAGGGGCCCTAACACAGATACGCAGTATTTT
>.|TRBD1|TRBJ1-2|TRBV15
CATSRDLQGDGYTF
TGTGCCACCAGCAGAGATCTCCAGGGGGATGGCTACACCTTC
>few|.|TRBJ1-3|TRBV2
CASRETGDSGNTIYF
TGTGCCAGCAGGGAAACTGGTGACTCTGGAAACACCATATATTTT
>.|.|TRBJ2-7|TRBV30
CAWSDQYEQYF
TGTGCCTGGAGTGATCAGTACGAGCAGTACTTC
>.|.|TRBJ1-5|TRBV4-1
CASSPQDSQYQPQHF
TGCGCCAGCAGCCCCCAGGACAGTCAGTATCAGCCCCAGCATTTT
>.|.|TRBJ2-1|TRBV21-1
CASSKGQGNEQFF
TGTGCCAGCAGCAAGGGCCAGGGGAATGAGCAGTTCTTC
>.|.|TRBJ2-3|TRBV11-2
CASSVRAGWSTDTQYF
TGTGCCAGCAGCGTTAGGGCGGGGTGGAGCACAGATACGCAGTATTTT
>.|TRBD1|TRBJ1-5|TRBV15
CATSGQGASNQPQHF
TGTGCCACCAGCGGCCAGGGGGCGAGCAATCAGCCCCAGCATTTT
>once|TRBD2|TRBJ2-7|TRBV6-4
CASSLTSGSYEQYF
TGTGCCAGCAGTCTCACTAGCGGGTCCTACGAGCAGTACTTC
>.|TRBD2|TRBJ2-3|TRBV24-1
CATSDPVLAGGPGDTQYF
TGTGCCACCAGTGACCCGGTTCTAGCGGGGGGGCCGGGAGATACGCAGTATTTT
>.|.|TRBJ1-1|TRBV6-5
CASSYGAGEAFF
TGTGCCAGCAGTTACGGAGCGGGTGAAGCTTTCTTT
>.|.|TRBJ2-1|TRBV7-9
CASSGVETSHNEQFF
TGTGCCAGCAGCGGGGTGGAGACTAGTCACAATGAGCAGTTCTTC
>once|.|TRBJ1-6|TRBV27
CASSPYGRNSPLHF
TGTGCCAGCTCACCATATGGCAGAAATTCACCCCTCCACTTT
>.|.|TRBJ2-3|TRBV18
CASSPPNRVTQYF
TGTGCCAGCTCACCACCGAACAGGGTGACGCAGTATTTT
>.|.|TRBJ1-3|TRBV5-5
CASSPDGGRRNTIYF
TGTGCCAGCAGCCCCGACGGGGGGCGGAGAAACACCATATATTTT
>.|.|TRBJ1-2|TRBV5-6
CASSHPPQGIYGYTF
TGTGCCAGCAGTCATCCCCCACAGGGCATTTATGGCTACACCTTC
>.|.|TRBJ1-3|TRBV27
CASSPSGSGNTIYF
TGTGCCAGCAGCCCCTCAGGCTCTGGAAACACCATATATTTT
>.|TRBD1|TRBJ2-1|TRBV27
CASSPGTGSNEQFF
TGTGCCAGCAGTCCCGGGACAGGGAGCAATGAGCAGTTCTTC
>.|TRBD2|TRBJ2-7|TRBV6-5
CASSYAGGFSPYEQYF
TGTGCCAGCAGTTACGCGGGGGGCTTCTCCCCCTACGAGCAGTACTTC
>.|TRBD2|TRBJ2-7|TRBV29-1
CSVEGPGRGAYEQYF
TGCAGCGTTGAAGGTCCAGGGCGGGGGGCCTACGAGCAGTACTTC
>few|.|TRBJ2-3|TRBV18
CASSPPGSSTDTQYF
TGTGCCAGCTCACCTCCGGGATCTAGCACAGATACGCAGTATTTT
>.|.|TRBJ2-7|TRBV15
CATSRGGWGEQYF
TGTGCCACCAGCAGAGGAGGGTGGGGCGAGCAGTACTTC
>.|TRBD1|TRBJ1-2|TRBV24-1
CATSEGDRGHGYTF
TGTGCCACCAGTGAGGGGGACAGGGGACATGGCTACACCTTC
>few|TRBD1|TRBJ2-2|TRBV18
CASSPFGQGDTGELFF
TGTGCCAGCTCACCTTTCGGACAGGGTGACACCGGGGAGCTGTTTTTT